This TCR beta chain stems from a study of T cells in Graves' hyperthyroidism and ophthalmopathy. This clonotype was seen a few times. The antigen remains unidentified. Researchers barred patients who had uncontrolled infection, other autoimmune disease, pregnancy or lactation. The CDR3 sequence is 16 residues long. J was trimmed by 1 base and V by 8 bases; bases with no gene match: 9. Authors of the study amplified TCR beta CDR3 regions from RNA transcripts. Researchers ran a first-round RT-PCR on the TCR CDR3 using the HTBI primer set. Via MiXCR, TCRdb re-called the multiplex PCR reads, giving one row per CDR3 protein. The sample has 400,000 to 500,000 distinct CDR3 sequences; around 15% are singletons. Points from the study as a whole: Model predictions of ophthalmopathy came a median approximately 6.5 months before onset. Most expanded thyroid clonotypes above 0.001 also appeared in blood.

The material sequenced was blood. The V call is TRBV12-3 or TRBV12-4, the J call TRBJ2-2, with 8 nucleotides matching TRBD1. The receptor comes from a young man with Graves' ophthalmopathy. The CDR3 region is CASGKDRGVNTGELFF. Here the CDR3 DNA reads TGTGCCAGCGGAAAAGACAGGGGAGTGAACACCGGGGAGCTGTTTTTT.